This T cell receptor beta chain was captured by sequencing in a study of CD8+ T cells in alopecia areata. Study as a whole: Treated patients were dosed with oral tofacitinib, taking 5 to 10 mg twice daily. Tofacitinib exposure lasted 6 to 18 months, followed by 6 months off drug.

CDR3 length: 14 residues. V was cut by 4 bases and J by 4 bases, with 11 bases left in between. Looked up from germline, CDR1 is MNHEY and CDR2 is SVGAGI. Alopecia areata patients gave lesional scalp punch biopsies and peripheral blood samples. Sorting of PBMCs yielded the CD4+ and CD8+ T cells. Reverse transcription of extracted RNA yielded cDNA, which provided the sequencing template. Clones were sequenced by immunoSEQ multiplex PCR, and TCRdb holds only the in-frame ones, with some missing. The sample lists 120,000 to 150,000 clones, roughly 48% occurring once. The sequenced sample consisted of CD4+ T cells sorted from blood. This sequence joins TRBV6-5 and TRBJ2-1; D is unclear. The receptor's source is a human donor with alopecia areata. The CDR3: CASSSQQFYNEQFF. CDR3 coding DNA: TGTGCCAGCAGTTCGCAGCAATTTTACAATGAGCAGTTCTTC.